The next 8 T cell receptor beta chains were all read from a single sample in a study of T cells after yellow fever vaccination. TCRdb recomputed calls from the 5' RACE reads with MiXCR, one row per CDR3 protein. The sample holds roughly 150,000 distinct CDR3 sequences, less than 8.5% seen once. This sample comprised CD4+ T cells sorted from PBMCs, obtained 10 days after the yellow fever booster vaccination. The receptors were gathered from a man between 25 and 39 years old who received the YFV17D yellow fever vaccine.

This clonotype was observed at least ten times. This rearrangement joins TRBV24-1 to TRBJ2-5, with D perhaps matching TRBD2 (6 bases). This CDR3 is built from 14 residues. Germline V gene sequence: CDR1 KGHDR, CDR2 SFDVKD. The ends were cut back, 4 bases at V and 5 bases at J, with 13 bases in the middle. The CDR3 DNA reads TGTGCCACCAGTGACCCCCGCCGGGGGGAGACCCAGTACTTC. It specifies CATSDPRRGETQYF.

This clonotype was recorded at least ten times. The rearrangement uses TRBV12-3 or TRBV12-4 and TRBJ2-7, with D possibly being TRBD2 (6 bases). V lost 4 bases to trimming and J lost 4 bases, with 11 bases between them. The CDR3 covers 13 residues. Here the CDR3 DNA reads TGTGCCAGCAGTTCGGGACTTATTTACGAGCAGTACTTC. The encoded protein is CASSSGLIYEQYF.

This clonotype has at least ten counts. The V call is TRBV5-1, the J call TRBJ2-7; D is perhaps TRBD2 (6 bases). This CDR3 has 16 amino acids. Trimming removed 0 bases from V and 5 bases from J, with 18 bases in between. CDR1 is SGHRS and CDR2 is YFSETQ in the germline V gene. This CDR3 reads CASSLALAASGDEQYF. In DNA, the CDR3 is TGCGCCAGCAGCTTGGCTCTAGCAGCCTCGGGGGACGAGCAGTACTTC.

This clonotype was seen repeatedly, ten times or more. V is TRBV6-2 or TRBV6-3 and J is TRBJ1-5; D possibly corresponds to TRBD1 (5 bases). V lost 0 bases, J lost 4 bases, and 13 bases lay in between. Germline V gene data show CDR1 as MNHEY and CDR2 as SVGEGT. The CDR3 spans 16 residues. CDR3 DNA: TGTGCCAGCAGTTACTCGCAGGGTAGGGGAAATCAGCCCCAGCATTTT. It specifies CASSYSQGRGNQPQHF.

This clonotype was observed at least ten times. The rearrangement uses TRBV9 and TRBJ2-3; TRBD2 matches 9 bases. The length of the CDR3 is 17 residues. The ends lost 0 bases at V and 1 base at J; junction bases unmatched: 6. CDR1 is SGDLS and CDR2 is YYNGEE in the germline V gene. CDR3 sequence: CASSVAISGRGTDTQYF. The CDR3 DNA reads TGTGCCAGCAGCGTAGCTATTAGCGGGAGAGGCACAGATACGCAGTATTTT.

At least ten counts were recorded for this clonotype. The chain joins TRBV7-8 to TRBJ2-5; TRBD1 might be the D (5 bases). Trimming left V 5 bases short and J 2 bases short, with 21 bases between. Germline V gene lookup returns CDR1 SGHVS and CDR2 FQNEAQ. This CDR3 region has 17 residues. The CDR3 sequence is CASSNLDRRRAQETQYF. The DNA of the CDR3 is TGTGCCAGCAGCAATCTCGACAGAAGAAGGGCACAAGAGACCCAGTACTTC. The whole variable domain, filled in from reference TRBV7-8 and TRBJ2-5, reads GAGVSQSPRYKVAKRGQDVALRCDPISGHVSLFWYQQALGQGPEFLTYFQNEAQLDKSGLPSDRFFAERPEGSVSTLKIQRTQQEDSAVYLCASSNLDRRRAQETQYFGPGTRLLVL.

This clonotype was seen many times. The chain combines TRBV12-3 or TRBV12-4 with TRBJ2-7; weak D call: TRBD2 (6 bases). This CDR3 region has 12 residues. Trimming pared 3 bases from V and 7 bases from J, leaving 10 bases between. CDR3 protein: CASSLSAGEQYF. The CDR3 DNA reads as TGTGCCAGCAGTTTGTCCGCGGGGGAGCAGTACTTC.

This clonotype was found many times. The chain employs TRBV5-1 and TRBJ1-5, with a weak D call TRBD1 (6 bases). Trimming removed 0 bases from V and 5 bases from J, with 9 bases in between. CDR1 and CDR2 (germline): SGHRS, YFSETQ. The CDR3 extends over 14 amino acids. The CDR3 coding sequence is TGCGCCAGCAGCTTGGTTTCAGGGGATCAGCCCCAGCATTTT. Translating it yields CASSLVSGDQPQHF.